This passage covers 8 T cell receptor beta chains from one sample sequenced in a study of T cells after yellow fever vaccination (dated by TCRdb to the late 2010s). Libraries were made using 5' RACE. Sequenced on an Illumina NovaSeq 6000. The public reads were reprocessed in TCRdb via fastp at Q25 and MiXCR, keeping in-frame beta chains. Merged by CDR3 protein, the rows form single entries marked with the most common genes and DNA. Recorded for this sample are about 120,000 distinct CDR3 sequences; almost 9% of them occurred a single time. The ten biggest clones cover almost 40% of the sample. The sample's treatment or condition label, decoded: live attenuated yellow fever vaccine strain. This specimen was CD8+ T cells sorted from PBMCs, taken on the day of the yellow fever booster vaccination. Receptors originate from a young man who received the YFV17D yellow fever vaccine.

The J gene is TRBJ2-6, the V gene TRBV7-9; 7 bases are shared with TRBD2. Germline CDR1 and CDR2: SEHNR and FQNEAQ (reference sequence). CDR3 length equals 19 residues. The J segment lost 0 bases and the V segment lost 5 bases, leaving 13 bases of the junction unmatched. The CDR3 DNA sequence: TGTGCCAGCAGCCCCCTTTGGGCGGGAGTCCTCTCTGGGGCCAACGTCCTGACTTTC. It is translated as CASSPLWAGVLSGANVLTF.

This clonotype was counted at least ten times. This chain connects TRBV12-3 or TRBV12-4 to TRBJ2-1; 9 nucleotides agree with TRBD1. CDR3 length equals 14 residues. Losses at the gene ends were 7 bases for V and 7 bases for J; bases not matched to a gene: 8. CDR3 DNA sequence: TGTGCCAGCAATTCCGGGACAGGGAGTAATGAGCAGTTCTTC. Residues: CASNSGTGSNEQFF.

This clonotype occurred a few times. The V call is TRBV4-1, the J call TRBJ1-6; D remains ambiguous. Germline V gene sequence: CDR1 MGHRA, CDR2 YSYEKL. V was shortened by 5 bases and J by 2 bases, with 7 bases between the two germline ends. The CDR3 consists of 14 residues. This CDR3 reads CASSTGAYNSPLHF. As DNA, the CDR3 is TGCGCCAGCAGCACCGGGGCCTATAATTCACCCCTCCACTTT.

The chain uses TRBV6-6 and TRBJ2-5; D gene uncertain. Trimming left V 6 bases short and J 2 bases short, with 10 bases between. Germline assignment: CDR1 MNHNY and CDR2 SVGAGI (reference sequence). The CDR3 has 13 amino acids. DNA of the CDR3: TGTGCCAGCAGCCGAAATTATCAAGAGACCCAGTACTTC. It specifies CASSRNYQETQYF.

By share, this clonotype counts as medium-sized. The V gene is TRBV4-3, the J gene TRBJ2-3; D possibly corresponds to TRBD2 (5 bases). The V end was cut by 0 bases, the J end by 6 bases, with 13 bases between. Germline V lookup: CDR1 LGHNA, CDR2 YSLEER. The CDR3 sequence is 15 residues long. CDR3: CASSQDNSPGDTQYF. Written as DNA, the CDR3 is TGCGCCAGCAGCCAAGATAACTCGCCGGGGGATACGCAGTATTTT.

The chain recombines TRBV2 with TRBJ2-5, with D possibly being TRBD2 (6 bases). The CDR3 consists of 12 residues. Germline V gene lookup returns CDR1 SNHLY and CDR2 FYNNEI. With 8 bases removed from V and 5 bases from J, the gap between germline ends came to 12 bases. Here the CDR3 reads CASPPGVETQYF. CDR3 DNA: TGTGCCAGCCCTCCGGGGGTGGAGACCCAGTACTTC. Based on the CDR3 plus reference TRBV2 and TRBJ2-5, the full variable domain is EPEVTQTPSHQVTQMGQEVILRCVPISNHLYFYWYRQILGQKVEFLVSFYNNEISEKSEIFDDQFSVERPDGSNFTLKIRSTKLEDSAMYFCASPPGVETQYFGPGTRLLVL.

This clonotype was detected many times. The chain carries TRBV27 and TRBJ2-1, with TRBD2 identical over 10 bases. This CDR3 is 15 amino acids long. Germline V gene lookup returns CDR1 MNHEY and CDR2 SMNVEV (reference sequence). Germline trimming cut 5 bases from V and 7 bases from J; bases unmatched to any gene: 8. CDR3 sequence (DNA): TGTGCCAGCAGTCTTCTAGCGGGGGTATATAATGAGCAGTTCTTC. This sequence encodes CASSLLAGVYNEQFF.

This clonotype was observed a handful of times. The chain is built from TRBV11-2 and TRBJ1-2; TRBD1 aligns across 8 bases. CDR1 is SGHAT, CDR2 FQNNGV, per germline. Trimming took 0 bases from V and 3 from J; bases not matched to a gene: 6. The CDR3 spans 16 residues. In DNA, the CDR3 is TGTGCCAGCAGCTTAGATCGGGCAGGGGGCCACTATGGCTACACCTTC. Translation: CASSLDRAGGHYGYTF.